Only one count was recorded for the clone carrying this T cell receptor (beta chain). Antigen specificity is unknown. Clones were read by immunoSEQ multiplex PCR, and TCRdb kept only the in-frame ones, dropping some. Here the sample spans about 68,000 clones, approximately 93% being singletons. The sample is drawn from a study of CD4 T cells in relation to SARS-CoV-2 and coronaviruses. Study at large: Shared crossreactive spike epitopes were mapped to their HLA restriction.

Before the COVID-19 pandemic, during about 2010-2018, CD4+ T cells were taken from unexposed donors. From germline, CDR1 is LNHDA and CDR2 SQIVND (reference sequence). This CDR3 is built from 13 residues. Deletions cut 3 bases from V and 2 bases from J, with 7 bases between. Study-level findings and limits: In roughly two thirds of donors, memory CD4+ clonotypes crossrecognized SARS-CoV-2 and at least one common cold coronavirus spike. SARS-CoV-2-driven expansion was significantly weaker in crossreactive than monoreactive clones. No donor gave both pre-pandemic and post-infection samples.

The sequence was collected from a human donor in good health. Sample: naive CD4+ T cells from PBMCs. Indicated subset: naive CD4+ T cells isolated by negative enrichment. The rearrangement joins TRBV19 to TRBJ2-5, with unresolved D. The CDR3, as DNA: TGTGCCAGTAGTATGGTGCGGCAAGAGACCCAGTACTTC. Amino acid sequence: CASSMVRQETQYF.